A single sample gave rise to the 12 T cell receptor beta chains below, sequenced in a study of T cells in women clearing cervical HPV infection. Data came from immunoSEQ multiplex PCR; TCRdb stores just in-frame clones and leaves some out. This sample's table has 39,000 or so clones. The sequencing input was blood buffy coat. The origin of the receptors is a woman aged 18 to 75 with a cervical HPV16 infection that either progressed to CIN3+ or cleared (not recorded which).

As for this clone: The CDR3 end falls 3 residues outside the read, so it is completed with the germline J gene. The J gene is TRBJ1-5, the V gene TRBV7-2; D remains ambiguous. The CDR3 consists of 14 residues. Trimming cost V 3 bases and J 2 bases, with 8 bases left between them. Germline-derived CDR1 and CDR2 are SGHTA and FQGNSA. CDR3 in amino acids: CASSLKVGNQPQHF. Partial CDR3 DNA: TGTGCCAGCAGCTTGAAGGTTGGCAATCAGCCC.

A note on this clone: One junction end disagrees with the germline gene, perhaps due to a read error. The sequenced fragment ends 3 residues before the CDR3 boundary, so the rest is inferred from the germline J gene. The chain employs TRBV5-1 and TRBJ2-1; 9 nucleotides align to TRBD2. This CDR3 region has 15 residues. In germline, CDR1 is SGHRS, CDR2 YFSETQ. The CDR3 reads CASSLAGGPGNEQFF. The sequenced part of the CDR3 DNA is TGCGCCAGCAGTTTGGCGGGGGGGCCCGGCAATGAG.

To note about this clone: The CDR3 goes on 3 residues after the read ends, and that part is filled in from the germline J gene. The V gene is TRBV18, the J gene TRBJ2-4; D is perhaps TRBD1 (5 bases). There are 13 residues in the CDR3. The germline CDR1 and CDR2 sequences are KGHSH and LQKENI. The ends were cut back, 2 bases at V and 8 bases at J, with 10 bases in the middle. CDR3 bases read: TGTGCCAGCTCACCAAACGACAGAGACATT. This encodes CASSPNDRDI. The CDR3 in full is CASSPNDRDIQYF.

Frequency places this clone as medium-sized. Sequencing ends 3 residues short of the CDR3 end; the germline J gene provides the rest. This chain links TRBV5-1 with TRBJ1-6; D is undetermined. The CDR3 loop spans 16 amino acids. Trimming removed 4 bases at V and 0 bases at J, with 11 bases between. Germline V gene data show CDR1 as SGHRS and CDR2 as YFSETQ. The sequenced part of the CDR3 DNA is TGCGCCAGCAGCCCAGGAGTCGGCTCCTATAATTCACCC. It codes for CASSPGVGSYNSP. Given in full, the CDR3 is CASSPGVGSYNSPLHF.

Concerning this clone: The read ends 3 residues before the CDR3 terminus; that terminus is restored from the germline J gene. The chain joins TRBV18 to TRBJ2-3, with no clear D. CDR3 length: 15 residues. Per germline, CDR1 KGHSH and CDR2 LQKENI. V shed 2 bases and J shed 0 bases, with 9 bases lying between them. The CDR3 bases that were read are TGTGCCAGCTCACCAAGGGTTGTTAGCACAGATACG. Its protein is CASSPRVVSTDT. The entire CDR3 protein reads CASSPRVVSTDTQYF.

Concerning this clone itself: The read is 3 residues too short to cover the CDR3 end, so that end is filled in from the germline J gene. The chain links TRBV5-1 to TRBJ2-3; TRBD1 agrees at 9 bases. The J segment lost 3 bases and the V segment lost 3 bases, leaving 5 bases of the junction unmatched. The CDR3 is 15 amino acids. The germline gives CDR1 SGHRS, CDR2 YFSETQ. The CDR3 region is CASSSRDRATDTQYF. The CDR3 DNA, read in part, is TGCGCCAGCAGCTCCCGGGACAGGGCAACAGATACG.

For this clone: The read terminates 3 residues ahead of where the CDR3 ends, so the germline J gene completes it. This chain connects TRBV7-6 to TRBJ1-6, with 7 positions matching TRBD1. Germline V lookup: CDR1 SGHVS, CDR2 FNYEAQ. This CDR3 comprises 17 residues. V lost 4 bases, J lost 9 bases, and 15 bases stayed unmatched. CDR3 bases read: TGTGCCAGCAGCTCCAACCCCCGACAGGGAGCCGTTTCACCC. Translation gives CASSSNPRQGAVSP. The entire CDR3 sequence reads CASSSNPRQGAVSPLHF.

On this clone itself: Coverage ceases 3 residues before the CDR3 finishes, and the germline J gene fills in the end. The gene calls are TRBV5-1 and TRBJ2-1, with TRBD2 matching over 11 bases. The CDR3 consists of 15 residues. The germline V gene encodes CDR1 SGHRS and CDR2 YFSETQ. Germline trimming cut 0 bases from V and 7 bases from J; bases unmatched to any gene: 3. CDR3 DNA, as far as it was read: TGCGCCAGCAGCTTGGTACTAGCGGGGGTGAATGAG. The encoded protein is CASSLVLAGVNE. The whole CDR3 protein is CASSLVLAGVNEQFF.

Comment on this clone: The CDR3 end is not reached by the read, which stops 3 residues before it; the germline J gene fills it in. The chain joins TRBV2 to TRBJ1-2; tentatively, D is TRBD1 (6 bases). V gave up 1 base and J gave up 4 bases, with 13 bases separating them. CDR1 and CDR2 from the germline V gene are SNHLY and FYNNEI. The CDR3 loop spans 15 amino acids. The CDR3 sequence is CASSEGGGGAYGYTF. The covered CDR3 bases are TGTGCCAGCAGTGAAGGTGGGGGGGGCGCCTATGGC.

Worth noting for this clone: Read coverage stops 3 residues before the CDR3 terminus; the germline J gene supplies the remainder. This chain uses TRBV10-3 with TRBJ2-7, with D maybe TRBD1 (5 bases). Germline loops: CDR1 ENHRY, CDR2 SYGVKD. V was clipped by 1 base and J by 0 bases, with 10 bases between them. CDR3 size: 15 residues. CDR3 in amino acids: CAISEYRGYSYEQYF. The sequenced part of the CDR3 DNA is TGTGCCATCAGTGAGTATAGGGGATACTCCTACGAG.

With regard to this clone: The read finishes 3 residues shy of the CDR3 end, and the germline J gene is used to complete it. V and J are TRBV19 and TRBJ1-2, with 11 bases that match TRBD1. V lost 4 bases and J lost 5; bases outside the gene matches: 9. The CDR3 is 16 amino acids. CDR1 is LNHDA and CDR2 is SQIVND in the germline V gene (reference sequence). The CDR3 sequence is CASSTGGDRGIYGYTF. The DNA read from the CDR3 is TGTGCCAGTAGTACCGGTGGGGACAGGGGGATTTATGGC.

The CDR3 loop reads CASTAGWGTDTQYF. The CDR3 DNA, read in part, is TGTGCCAGTACAGCGGGATGGGGCACAGATACC. The gene calls are TRBV19 and TRBJ2-5; 7 bases match TRBD2. Coverage ceases 3 residues before the CDR3 finishes, and the germline J gene fills in the end. Germline CDR1 and CDR2: LNHDA and SQIVND (reference sequence). The CDR3 length is 14 residues.